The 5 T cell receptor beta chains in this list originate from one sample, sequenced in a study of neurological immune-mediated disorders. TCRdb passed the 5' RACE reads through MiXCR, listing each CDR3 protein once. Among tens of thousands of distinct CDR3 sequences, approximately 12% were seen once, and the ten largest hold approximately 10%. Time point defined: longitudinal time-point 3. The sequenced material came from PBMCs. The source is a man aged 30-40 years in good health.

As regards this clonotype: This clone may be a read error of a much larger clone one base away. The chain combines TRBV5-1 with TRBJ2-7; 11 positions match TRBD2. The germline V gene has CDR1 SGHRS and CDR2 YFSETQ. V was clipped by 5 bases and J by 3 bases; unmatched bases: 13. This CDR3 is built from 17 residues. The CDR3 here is CASRNGILLAGVYEQYF. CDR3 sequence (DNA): TGCGCCAGCAGGAATGGGATCTTACTAGCGGGAGTCTACGAGCAGTACTTC.

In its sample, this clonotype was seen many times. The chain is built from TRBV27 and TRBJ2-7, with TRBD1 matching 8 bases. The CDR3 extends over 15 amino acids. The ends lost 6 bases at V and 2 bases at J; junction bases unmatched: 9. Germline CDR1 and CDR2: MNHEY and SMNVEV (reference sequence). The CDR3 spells CASSPDRGSPYEQYF. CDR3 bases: TGTGCCAGCAGCCCCGACAGGGGTTCGCCCTACGAGCAGTACTTC.

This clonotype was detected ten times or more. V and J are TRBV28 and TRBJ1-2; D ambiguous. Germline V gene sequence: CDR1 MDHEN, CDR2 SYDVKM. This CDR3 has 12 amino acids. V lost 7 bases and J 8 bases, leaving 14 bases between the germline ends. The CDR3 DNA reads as TGTGCCAGCAACCAAAATCCGGAGGGCTACACCTTC. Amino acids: CASNQNPEGYTF.

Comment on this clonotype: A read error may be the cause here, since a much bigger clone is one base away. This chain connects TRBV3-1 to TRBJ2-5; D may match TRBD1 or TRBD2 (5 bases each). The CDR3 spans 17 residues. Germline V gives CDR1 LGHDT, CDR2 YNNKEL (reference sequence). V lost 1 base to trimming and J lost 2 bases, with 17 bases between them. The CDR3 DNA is TGTGCCAGCAGCCAAGTTGGGTCGGGGCGGTGGCAAGAGACCCAGTACTTC. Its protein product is CASSQVGSGRWQETQYF.

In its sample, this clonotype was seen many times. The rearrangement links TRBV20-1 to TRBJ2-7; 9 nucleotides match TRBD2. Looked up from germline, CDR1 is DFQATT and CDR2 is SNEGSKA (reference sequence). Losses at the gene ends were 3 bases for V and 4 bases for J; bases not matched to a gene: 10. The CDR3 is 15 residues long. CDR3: CSARRGLAELYEQYF. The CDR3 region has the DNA TGCAGTGCTAGGCGGGGACTAGCTGAATTATACGAGCAGTACTTC.